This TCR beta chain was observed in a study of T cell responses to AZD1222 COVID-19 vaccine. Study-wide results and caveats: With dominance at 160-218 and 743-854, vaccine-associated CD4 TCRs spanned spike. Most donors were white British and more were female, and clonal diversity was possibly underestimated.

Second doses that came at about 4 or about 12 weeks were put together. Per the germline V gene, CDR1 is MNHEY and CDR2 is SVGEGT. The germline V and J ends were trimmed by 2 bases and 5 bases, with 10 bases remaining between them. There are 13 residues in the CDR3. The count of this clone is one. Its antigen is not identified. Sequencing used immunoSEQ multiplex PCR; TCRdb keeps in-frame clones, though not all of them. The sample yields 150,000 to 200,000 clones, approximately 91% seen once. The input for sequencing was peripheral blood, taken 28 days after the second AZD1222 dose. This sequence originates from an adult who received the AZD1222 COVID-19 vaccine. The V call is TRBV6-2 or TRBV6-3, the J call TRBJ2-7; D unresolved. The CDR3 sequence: CASSYPVPHEQYF. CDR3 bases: TGTGCCAGCAGTTACCCTGTCCCCCACGAGCAGTACTTC.